The clone carrying this TCR beta chain has just a few counts. This sample was included in a study of siplizumab effects on memory and regulatory T cells. The CDR3 is made up of 15 amino acids. With 2 bases clipped from V and 4 bases from J, the junction kept 4 bases outside the gene matches. Germline CDR1 SGHRS, CDR2 YFSETQ. Produced via immunoSEQ multiplex PCR; TCRdb's table is partial and in-frame only. The sample has approximately 94,000 clones, more than 95% seen once; the top ten hold 0.031%. The sequence was collected from a human donor in good health. The chain joins TRBV5-1 to TRBJ2-3; TRBD2 matches at 10 bases. Sequencing used naive CD4+ T cells sorted from blood. This CDR3 is CASSLSGGAADTQYF. The CDR3, as DNA: TGCGCCAGCAGCTTAAGCGGGGGGGCCGCAGATACGCAGTATTTT. Full variable domain (missing parts from reference TRBV5-1 and TRBJ2-3): KAGVTQTPRYLIKTRGQQVTLSCSPISGHRSVSWYQQTPGQGLQFLFEYFSETQRNKGNFPGRFSGRQFSNSRSEMNVSTLELGDSALYLCASSLSGGAADTQYFGPGTRLTVL.